This T cell receptor (beta chain) was sequenced during a study of a mutant IDH1 vaccine in newly diagnosed glioma. The time point here: week 35, safety follow-up. Topical imiquimod was applied with each vaccine dose, which held 300 ug of mutant IDH1 20-mer peptide. In germline, CDR1 is SGHRS, CDR2 YFSETQ. There are 13 residues in the CDR3. Of note for this clone: The target antigen is unknown. A read error may produce the germline difference seen at one junction end.

The method was immunoSEQ multiplex PCR; TCRdb's version includes in-frame clones alone and lacks a portion of them. The sample has about 60,000 clones, approximately 81% seen once; the top ten hold roughly 4.5%. Sequences were derived from PBMCs, sampled from a glioma patient whose treatment included an IDH1 peptide vaccine. The TCR sequence derives from a man between 25 and 39 years old with glioma. This sequence joins TRBV5-1 and TRBJ1-6; no clear D gene. The DNA of the CDR3 is TGCGCCAGCCATATCTCCAATAATTCACCCCTCCACTTT. Protein: CASHISNNSPLHF.